The T cell receptor beta chain described here comes from a study of blood T cells in healthy people across ages. Through a sample-barcoded 5' primer and a J-beta primer mix, a second PCR was run for roughly 6 to 12 cycles. TCRdb redid the calling of the 5' RACE reads with MiXCR, one entry per CDR3 protein. The sample holds hundreds of thousands of distinct CDR3 sequences; 40% to 50% are singletons and the top ten take about 21%. In germline, CDR1 is SEHNR, CDR2 FQNEAQ (reference sequence). After removal of 3 bases from V and 4 bases from J, the junction contained 9 bases not matched to a gene. The CDR3 is 16 residues long.

Sequencing was done on a sample of blood. The receptor comes from a man in his sixties in good health. This chain links TRBV7-9 with TRBJ2-1; 7 nucleotides match TRBD1. This chain's CDR3 is CASSFLTGAPYNEQFF. In DNA, the CDR3 is TGTGCCAGCAGCTTCCTAACAGGGGCCCCTTACAATGAGCAGTTCTTC. Together with reference TRBV7-9 and TRBJ2-1, the CDR3 gives the full variable domain: DTGVSQNPRHKITKRGQNVTFRCDPISEHNRLYWYRQTLGQGPEFLTYFQNEAQLEKSRLLSDRFSAERPKGSFSTLEIQRTEQGDSAMYLCASSFLTGAPYNEQFFGPGTRLTVL.